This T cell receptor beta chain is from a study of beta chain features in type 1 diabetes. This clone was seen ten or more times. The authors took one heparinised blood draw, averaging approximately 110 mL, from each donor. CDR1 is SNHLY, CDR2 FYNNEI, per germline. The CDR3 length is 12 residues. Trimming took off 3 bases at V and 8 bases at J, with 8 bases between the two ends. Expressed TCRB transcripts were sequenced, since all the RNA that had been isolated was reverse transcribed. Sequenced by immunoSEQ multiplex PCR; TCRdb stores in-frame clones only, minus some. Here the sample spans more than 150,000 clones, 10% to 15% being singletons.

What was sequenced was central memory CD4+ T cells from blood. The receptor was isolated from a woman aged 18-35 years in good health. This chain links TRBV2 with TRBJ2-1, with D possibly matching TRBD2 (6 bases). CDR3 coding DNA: TGTGCCAGCAGTGACCGGGAGTATGAGCAGTTCTTC. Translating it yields CASSDREYEQFF.